This TCR beta chain stems from a study of metastatic and nonmetastatic thyroid tumors. At the level of the study: Comparative analysis of repertoires was undertaken across blood and tumor or nodule tissue obtained from malignant and benign thyroid patients.

The germline gives CDR1 DFQATT, CDR2 SNEGSKA (reference sequence). The V and J ends lost 6 bases and 0 bases, in that order; junction bases with no gene match: 16. The CDR3 is 18 residues long. Source study methods: Variation in CDR3 across clinicopathological groups served as the basis for constructing a distant-metastasis classifier in papillary thyroid cancer. TCRdb recomputed clones from the PCR reads via MiXCR. The V and J calls, along with clone size, are taken from TCRdb and not from the paper's own processing. The sample lists approximately 20,000 clones, around 14% occurring once. This clone came up many times. Treatment of any kind had been given to no patient before thyroid surgery.

This TCR derives from a female donor with papillary thyroid cancer or a benign thyroid nodule (not recorded which). Some clones in this sample may be carry-over from other donors' samples. The sequencing sample was made of blood. The rearrangement joins TRBV20-1 to TRBJ2-1; TRBD2 aligns across 8 bases. The CDR3 loop is CSAKGPAGARSSYNEQFF. CDR3 nucleotides: TGCAGTGCGAAGGGACCAGCGGGGGCGCGAAGCTCCTACAATGAGCAGTTCTTC.